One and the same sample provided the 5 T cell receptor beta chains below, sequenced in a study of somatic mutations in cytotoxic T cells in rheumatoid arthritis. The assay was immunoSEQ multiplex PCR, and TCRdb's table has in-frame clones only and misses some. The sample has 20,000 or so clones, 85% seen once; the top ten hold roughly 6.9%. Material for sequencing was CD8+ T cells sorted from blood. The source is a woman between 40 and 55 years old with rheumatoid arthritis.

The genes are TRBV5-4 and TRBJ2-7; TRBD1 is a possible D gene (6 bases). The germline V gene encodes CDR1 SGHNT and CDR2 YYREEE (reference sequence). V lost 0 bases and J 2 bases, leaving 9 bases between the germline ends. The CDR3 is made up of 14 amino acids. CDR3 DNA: TGTGCCAGCAGCTTGGACAGGGCTACCTACGAGCAGTACTTC. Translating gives CASSLDRATYEQYF. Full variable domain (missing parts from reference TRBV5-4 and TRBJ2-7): ETGVTQSPTHLIKTRGQQVTLRCSSQSGHNTVSWYQQALGQGPQFIFQYYREEENGRGNFPPRFSGLQFPNYSSELNVNALELDDSALYLCASSLDRATYEQYFGPGTRLTVT.

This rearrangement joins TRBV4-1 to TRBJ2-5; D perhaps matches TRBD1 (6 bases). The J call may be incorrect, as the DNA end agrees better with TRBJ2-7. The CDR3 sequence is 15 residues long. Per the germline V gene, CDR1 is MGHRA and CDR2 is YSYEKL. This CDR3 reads CASSQENREGYEQYF. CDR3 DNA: TGCGCCAGCAGCCAAGAAAACAGGGAAGGCTACGAGCAGTACTTC.

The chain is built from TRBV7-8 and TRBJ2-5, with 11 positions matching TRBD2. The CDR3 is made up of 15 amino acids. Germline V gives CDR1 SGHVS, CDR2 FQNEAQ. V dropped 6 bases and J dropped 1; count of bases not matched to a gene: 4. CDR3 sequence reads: CASRPGTSGQETQYF. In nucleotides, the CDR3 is TGTGCCAGCAGGCCCGGGACTAGCGGCCAAGAGACCCAGTACTTC.

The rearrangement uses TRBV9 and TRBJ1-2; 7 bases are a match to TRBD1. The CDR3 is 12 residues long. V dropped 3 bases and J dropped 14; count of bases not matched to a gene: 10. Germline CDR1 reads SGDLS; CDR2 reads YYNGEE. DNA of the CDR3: TGTGCCAGCAGCGAGGAGGGGGCTCCCTTAACCTTC. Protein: CASSEEGAPLTF.

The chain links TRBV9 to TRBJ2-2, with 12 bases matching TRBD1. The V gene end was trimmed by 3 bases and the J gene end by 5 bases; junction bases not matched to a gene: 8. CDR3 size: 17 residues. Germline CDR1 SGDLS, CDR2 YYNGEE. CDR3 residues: CASSARPGQGATGELFF. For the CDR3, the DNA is TGTGCCAGCAGCGCTCGACCGGGACAGGGGGCAACCGGGGAGCTGTTTTTT.